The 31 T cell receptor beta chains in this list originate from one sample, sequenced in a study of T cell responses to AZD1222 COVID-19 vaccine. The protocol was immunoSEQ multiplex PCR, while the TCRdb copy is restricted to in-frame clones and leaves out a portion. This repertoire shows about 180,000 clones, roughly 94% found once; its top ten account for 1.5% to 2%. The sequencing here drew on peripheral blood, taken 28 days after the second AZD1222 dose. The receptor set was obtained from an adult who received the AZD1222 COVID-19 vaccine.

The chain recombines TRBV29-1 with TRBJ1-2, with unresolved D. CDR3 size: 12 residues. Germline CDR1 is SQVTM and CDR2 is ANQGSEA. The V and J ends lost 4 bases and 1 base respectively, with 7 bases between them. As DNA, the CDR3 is TGCAGCGTTGGATCTATTAACTATGGCTACACCTTC. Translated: CSVGSINYGYTF. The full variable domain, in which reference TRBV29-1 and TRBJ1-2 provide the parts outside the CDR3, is SAVISQKPSRDICQRGTSLTIQCQVDSQVTMMFWYRQQPGQSLTLIATANQGSEATYESGFVIDKFPISRPNLTFSTLTVSNMSPEDSSIYLCSVGSINYGYTFGSGTRLTVV.

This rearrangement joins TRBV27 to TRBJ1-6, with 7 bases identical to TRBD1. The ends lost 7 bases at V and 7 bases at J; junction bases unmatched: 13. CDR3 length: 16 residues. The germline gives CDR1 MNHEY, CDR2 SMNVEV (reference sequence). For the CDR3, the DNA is TGTGCCAGCACCTTTTTACCGGGACAGAGAAATTCACCCCTCCACTTT. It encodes CASTFLPGQRNSPLHF.

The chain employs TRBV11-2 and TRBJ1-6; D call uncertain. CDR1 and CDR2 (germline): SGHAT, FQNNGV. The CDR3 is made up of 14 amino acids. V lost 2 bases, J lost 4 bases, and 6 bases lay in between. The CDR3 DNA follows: TGTGCCAGCAGCTTACCTTCGTATAATTCACCCCTCCACTTT. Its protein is CASSLPSYNSPLHF. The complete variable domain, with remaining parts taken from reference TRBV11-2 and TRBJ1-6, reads EAGVAQSPRYKIIEKRQSVAFWCNPISGHATLYWYQQILGQGPKLLIQFQNNGVVDDSQLPKDRFSAERLKGVDSTLKIQPAKLEDSAVYLCASSLPSYNSPLHFGNGTRLTVT.

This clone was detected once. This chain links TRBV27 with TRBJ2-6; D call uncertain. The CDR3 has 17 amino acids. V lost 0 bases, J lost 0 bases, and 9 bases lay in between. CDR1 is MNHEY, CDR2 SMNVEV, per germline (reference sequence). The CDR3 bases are TGTGCCAGCAGTTTATCGAGCAGAGGCTCTGGGGCCAACGTCCTGACTTTC. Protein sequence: CASSLSSRGSGANVLTF. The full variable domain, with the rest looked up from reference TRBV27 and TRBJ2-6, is EAQVTQNPRYLITVTGKKLTVTCSQNMNHEYMSWYRQDPGLGLRQIYYSMNVEVTDKGDVPEGYKVSRKEKRNFPLILESPSPNQTSLYFCASSLSSRGSGANVLTFGAGSRLTVL.

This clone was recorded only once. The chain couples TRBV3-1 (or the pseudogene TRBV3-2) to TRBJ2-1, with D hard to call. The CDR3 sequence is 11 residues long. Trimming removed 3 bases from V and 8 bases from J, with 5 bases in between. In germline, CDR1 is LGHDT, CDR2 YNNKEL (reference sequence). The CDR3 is CASSQFDEQFF. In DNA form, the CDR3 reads TGTGCCAGCAGCCAGTTCGATGAGCAGTTCTTC.

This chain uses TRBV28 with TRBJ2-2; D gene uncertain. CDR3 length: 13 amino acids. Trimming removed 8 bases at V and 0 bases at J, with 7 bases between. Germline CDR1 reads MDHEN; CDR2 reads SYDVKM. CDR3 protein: CASPDANTGELFF. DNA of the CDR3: TGTGCCAGCCCGGACGCGAACACCGGGGAGCTGTTTTTT.

The CDR3 loop is CASSLGGLEGSLNSPLHF. CDR3 nucleotides: TGTGCCAGCAGCTTAGGCGGTCTAGAGGGAAGTCTTAATTCACCCCTCCACTTT. J is TRBJ1-6 and V is TRBV7-2; no clear D. Trimming stripped 1 base from V and 6 bases from J, with 19 bases between. This CDR3 is 18 amino acids long. CDR1 SGHTA and CDR2 FQGNSA come from the germline V gene.

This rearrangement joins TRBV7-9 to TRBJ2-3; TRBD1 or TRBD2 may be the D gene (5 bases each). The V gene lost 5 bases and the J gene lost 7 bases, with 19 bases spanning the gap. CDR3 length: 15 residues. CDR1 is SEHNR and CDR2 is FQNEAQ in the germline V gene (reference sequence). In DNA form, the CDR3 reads TGTGCCAGCAGCCCGTGGGACGGCCGCAGTCATACGCAGTATTTT. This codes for CASSPWDGRSHTQYF.

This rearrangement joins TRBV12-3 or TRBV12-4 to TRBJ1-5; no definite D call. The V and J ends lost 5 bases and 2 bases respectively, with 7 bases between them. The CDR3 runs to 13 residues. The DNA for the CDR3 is TGTGCCAGCAGTCCCGGGCGCAATCAGCCCCAGCATTTT. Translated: CASSPGRNQPQHF.

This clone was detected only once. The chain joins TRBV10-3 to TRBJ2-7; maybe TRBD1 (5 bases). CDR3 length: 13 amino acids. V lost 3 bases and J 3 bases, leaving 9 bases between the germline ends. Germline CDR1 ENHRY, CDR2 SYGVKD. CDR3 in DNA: TGTGCCATCAGTGACAGGACACACTACGAGCAGTACTTC. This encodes CAISDRTHYEQYF.

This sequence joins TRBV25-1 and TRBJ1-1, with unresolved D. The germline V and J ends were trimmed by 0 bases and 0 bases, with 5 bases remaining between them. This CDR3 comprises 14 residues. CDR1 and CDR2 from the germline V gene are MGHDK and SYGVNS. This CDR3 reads CASSEYDLNTEAFF. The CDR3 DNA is TGTGCCAGCAGTGAATATGATCTGAACACTGAAGCTTTCTTT.

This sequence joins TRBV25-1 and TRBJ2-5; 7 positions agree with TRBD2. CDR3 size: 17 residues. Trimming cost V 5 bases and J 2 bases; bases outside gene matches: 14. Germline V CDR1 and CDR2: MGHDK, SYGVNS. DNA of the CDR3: TGTGCCAGCAGTAAACATATGGTGGCTAGCGGACAAGAGACCCAGTACTTC. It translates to CASSKHMVASGQETQYF. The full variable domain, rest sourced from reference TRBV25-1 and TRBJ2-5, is EADIYQTPRYLVIGTGKKITLECSQTMGHDKMYWYQQDPGMELHLIHYSYGVNSTEKGDLSSESTVSRIRTEHFPLTLESARPSHTSQYLCASSKHMVASGQETQYFGPGTRLLVL.

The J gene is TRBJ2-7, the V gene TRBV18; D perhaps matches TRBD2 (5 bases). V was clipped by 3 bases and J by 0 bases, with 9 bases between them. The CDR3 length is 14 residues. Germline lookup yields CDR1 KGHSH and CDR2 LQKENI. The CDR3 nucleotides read TGTGCCAGCTCACCGATAGACTACTCCTACGAGCAGTACTTC. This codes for CASSPIDYSYEQYF.

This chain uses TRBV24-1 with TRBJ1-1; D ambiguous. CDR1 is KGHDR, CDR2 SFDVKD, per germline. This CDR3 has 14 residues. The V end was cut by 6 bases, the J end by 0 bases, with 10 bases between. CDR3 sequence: CATSRSSMNTEAFF. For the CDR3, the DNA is TGTGCCACCAGTCGTTCTTCAATGAACACTGAAGCTTTCTTT.

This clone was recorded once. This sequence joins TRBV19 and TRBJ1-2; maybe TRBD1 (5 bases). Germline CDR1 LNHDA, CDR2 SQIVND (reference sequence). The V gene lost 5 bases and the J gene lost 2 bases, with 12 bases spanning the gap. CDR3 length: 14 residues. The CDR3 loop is CASSEGTSNYGYTF. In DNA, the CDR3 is TGTGCCAGTAGTGAGGGGACGTCGAACTATGGCTACACCTTC.

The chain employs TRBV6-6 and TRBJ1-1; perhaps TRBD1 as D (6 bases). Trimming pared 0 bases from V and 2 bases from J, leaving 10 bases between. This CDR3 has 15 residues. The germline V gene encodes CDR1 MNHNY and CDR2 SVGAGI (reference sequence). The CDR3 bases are TGTGCCAGCAGTTACTCGGGGACACCAAACACTGAAGCTTTCTTT. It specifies CASSYSGTPNTEAFF.

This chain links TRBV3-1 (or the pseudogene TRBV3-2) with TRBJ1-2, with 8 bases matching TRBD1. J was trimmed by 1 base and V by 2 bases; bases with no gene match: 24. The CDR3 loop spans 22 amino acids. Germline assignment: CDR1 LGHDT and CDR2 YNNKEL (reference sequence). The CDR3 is CASSQYLPLPGQESPLNYGYTF. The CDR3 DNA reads TGTGCCAGCAGCCAATACCTTCCGCTTCCGGGACAGGAGTCCCCCCTTAACTATGGCTACACCTTC.

The CDR3 DNA reads TGTGCCAGCAGTAGGGGGCCGGGCACTGAAGCTTTCTTT. Translating it yields CASSRGPGTEAFF. The chain has TRBV7-2 and TRBJ1-1; TRBD1 aligns across 7 bases. Germline-derived CDR1 and CDR2 are SGHTA and FQGNSA. Trimming cost V 6 bases and J 4 bases; bases outside gene matches: 5. The CDR3 is made up of 13 amino acids.

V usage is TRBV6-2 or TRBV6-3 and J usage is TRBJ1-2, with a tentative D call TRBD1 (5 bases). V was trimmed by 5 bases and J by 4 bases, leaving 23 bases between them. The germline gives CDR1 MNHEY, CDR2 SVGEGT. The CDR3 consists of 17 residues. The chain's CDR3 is CASSESPDLPRGYGYTF. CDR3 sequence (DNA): TGTGCCAGCAGTGAGTCACCGGACCTCCCGAGGGGCTATGGCTACACCTTC.

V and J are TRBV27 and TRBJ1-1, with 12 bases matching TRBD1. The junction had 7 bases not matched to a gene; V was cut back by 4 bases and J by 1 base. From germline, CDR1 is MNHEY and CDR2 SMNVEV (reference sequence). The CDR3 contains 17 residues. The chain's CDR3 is CASSSRDRGLGNTEAFF. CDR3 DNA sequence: TGTGCCAGCAGTTCCCGGGACAGGGGGCTCGGGAACACTGAAGCTTTCTTT.

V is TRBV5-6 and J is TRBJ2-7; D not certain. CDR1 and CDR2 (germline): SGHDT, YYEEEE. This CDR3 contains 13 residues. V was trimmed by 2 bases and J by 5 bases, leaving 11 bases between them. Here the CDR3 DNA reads TGTGCCAGCAGCTTAGAAAGGGCCCACGAGCAGTACTTC. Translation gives CASSLERAHEQYF.

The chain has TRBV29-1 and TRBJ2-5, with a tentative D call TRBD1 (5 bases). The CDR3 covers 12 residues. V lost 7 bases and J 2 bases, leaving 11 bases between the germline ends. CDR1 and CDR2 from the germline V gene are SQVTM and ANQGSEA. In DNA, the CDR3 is TGCAGCGACAAGGGGTGGCAAGAGACCCAGTACTTC. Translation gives CSDKGWQETQYF.

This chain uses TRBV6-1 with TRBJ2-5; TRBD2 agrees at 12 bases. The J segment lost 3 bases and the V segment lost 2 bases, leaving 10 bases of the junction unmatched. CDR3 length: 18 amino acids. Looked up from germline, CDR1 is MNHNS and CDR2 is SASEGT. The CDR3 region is CASSEHPFRLAGEETQYF. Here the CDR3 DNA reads TGTGCCAGCAGTGAACACCCCTTCAGACTAGCGGGGGAAGAGACCCAGTACTTC.

Written as DNA, the CDR3 is TGCGCCAGCAGCCAAGATAGAGTCAGGGAAGATAATGAAAAACTGTTTTTT. This encodes CASSQDRVREDNEKLFF. V and J are TRBV4-3 and TRBJ1-4, with a possible D match to TRBD1 (5 bases). This CDR3 region has 17 residues. Germline CDR1 is LGHNA and CDR2 is YSLEER. V was clipped by 0 bases and J by 4 bases, with 15 bases between them.

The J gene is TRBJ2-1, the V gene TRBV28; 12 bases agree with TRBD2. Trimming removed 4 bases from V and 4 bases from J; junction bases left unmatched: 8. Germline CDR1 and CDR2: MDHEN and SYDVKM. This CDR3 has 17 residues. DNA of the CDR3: TGTGCCAGCAGTTCCATGACTAGCGGGAGAGGGTACAATGAGCAGTTCTTC. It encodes CASSSMTSGRGYNEQFF. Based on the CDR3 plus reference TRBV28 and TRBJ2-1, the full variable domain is DVKVTQSSRYLVKRTGEKVFLECVQDMDHENMFWYRQDPGLGLRLIYFSYDVKMKEKGDIPEGYSVSREKKERFSLILESASTNQTSMYLCASSSMTSGRGYNEQFFGPGTRLTVL.

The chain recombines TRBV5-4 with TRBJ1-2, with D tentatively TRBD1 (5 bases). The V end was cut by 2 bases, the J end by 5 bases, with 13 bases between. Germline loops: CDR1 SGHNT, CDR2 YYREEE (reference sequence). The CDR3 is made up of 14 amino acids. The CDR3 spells CASSLGADDYGYTF. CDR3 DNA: TGTGCCAGCAGCTTAGGGGCAGACGATTATGGCTACACCTTC.

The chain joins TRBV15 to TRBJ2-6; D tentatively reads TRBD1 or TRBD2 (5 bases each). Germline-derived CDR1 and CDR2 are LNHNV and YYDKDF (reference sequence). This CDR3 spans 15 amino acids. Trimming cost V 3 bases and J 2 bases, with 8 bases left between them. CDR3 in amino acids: CATSRWGTGANVLTF. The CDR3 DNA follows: TGTGCCACCAGCAGGTGGGGGACTGGGGCCAACGTCCTGACTTTC.

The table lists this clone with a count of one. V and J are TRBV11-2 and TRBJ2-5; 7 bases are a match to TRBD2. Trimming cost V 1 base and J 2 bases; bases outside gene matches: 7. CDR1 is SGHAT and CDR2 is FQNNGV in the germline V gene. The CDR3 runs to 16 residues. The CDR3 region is CASSLVLAAHQETQYF. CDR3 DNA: TGTGCCAGCAGCTTAGTCCTAGCGGCCCATCAAGAGACCCAGTACTTC.

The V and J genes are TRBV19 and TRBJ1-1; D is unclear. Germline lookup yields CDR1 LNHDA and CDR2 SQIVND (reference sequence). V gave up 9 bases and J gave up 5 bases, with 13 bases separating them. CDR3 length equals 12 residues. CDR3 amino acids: CASRLGMTEAFF. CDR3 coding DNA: TGTGCCAGCCGTCTCGGTATGACTGAAGCTTTCTTT.

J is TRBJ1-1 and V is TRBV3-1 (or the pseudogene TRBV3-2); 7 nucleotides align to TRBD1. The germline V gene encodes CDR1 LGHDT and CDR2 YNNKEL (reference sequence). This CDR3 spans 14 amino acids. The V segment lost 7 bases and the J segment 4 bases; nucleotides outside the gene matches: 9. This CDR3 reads CASTRLDRATEAFF. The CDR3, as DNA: TGTGCCAGCACCCGTCTAGACAGGGCCACTGAAGCTTTCTTT.

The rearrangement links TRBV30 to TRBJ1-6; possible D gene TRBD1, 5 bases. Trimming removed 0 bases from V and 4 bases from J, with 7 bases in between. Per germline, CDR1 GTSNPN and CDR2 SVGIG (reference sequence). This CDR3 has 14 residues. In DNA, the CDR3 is TGTGCCTGGAGTGTAGGGGATTATAATTCACCCCTCCACTTT. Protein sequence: CAWSVGDYNSPLHF.